Described below is a single T cell receptor beta chain sequence and its context. Its antigen is currently unknown. The protocol was immunoSEQ multiplex PCR, while the TCRdb copy is restricted to in-frame clones and leaves out a portion. The sample comprises 30,000 to 40,000 clones, 92% of which are singletons, and 3% to 4% rests with the top ten. CDR1 is DFQATT and CDR2 is SNEGSKA in the germline V gene (reference sequence). The CDR3 runs to 11 residues. V shed 8 bases and J shed 0 bases, with 8 bases lying between them. The sample comes from a study of chemoradiotherapy in HPV16-positive cancers. General study points: In HPV16-positive patients, HPV-responsive T-cell expansion tracked better recurrence-free survival.

V usage is TRBV20-1 and J usage is TRBJ2-7; no firm D call. The sequence was collected from a human donor with HPV-associated anogenital cancer. The sequenced sample was blood, obtained from a patient who underwent chemoradiotherapy. The CDR3 sequence is CSTPLSYEQYF. The CDR3, as DNA: TGCAGTACCCCCCTCTCCTACGAGCAGTACTTC.